The 9 T cell receptor beta chains below were found in one sample sequenced in a study of cytomegalovirus exposure and HLA in healthy donors. The PCR ran on 60 Vbeta and 13 Jbeta primers. This table comes from immunoSEQ multiplex PCR, and its TCRdb copy is limited to in-frame clones, with some not included. This sample has 150,000 or so clones, with 60% to 85% found just once. The sample taken for sequencing was PBMCs. The receptors here all came from a man between 35 and 55 years old in good health and CMV-seropositive.

The chain couples TRBV27 to TRBJ2-5, with D perhaps matching TRBD1 (6 bases). This CDR3 is 14 amino acids long. The germline V gene encodes CDR1 MNHEY and CDR2 SMNVEV (reference sequence). V was cut by 3 bases and J by 7 bases, with 15 bases left in between. In DNA, the CDR3 is TGTGCCAGCAGTTTTCAGGGGTTCGCAACGACCCAGTACTTC. Encoded protein: CASSFQGFATTQYF.

V usage is TRBV19 and J usage is TRBJ1-5; D call uncertain. The CDR3 extends over 13 amino acids. Between the trimmed V and J ends, which lost 5 bases and 3 bases, there was a span of 8 bases. Germline V lookup: CDR1 LNHDA, CDR2 SQIVND (reference sequence). CDR3 bases: TGTGCCAGTAGTGTGGAGCACAATCAGCCCCAGCATTTT. It yields the protein CASSVEHNQPQHF.

V gene TRBV28 combines with J gene TRBJ1-1, with D maybe TRBD1 (6 bases). The length of the CDR3 is 14 residues. From germline, CDR1 is MDHEN and CDR2 SYDVKM. V gave up 2 bases and J gave up 9 bases, with 16 bases separating them. In DNA, the CDR3 is TGTGCCAGCAGTTTAGCAGGGGATCTTCCTCAAGCTTTCTTT. Translated: CASSLAGDLPQAFF.

Details on this clone: An end of the junction does not agree with germline; a read error may underlie this. The CDR3 nucleotides read TGTGCCAGCAGCCAATACCAGACGGTCCCGGGACAGGGCTATTCTGGGGCCAACGGCCTGACTTTC. Residues: CASSQYQTVPGQGYSGANGLTF. The chain couples TRBV4-2 to TRBJ2-6, with TRBD1 matching 9 bases. This CDR3 is built from 22 residues. From germline, CDR1 is LGHNA and CDR2 YNFKEQ.

This chain links TRBV5-1 with TRBJ1-1; D is possibly TRBD1 (6 bases). The germline V gene encodes CDR1 SGHRS and CDR2 YFSETQ. This CDR3 has 16 amino acids. V was shortened by 1 base and J by 0 bases, with 13 bases between the two germline ends. The chain's CDR3 is CASSLQSRQVNTEAFF. In nucleotides, the CDR3 is TGCGCCAGCAGCTTGCAATCTCGACAGGTGAACACTGAAGCTTTCTTT.

The V and J genes are TRBV9 and TRBJ2-2; perhaps TRBD1 as D (6 bases). Germline loops: CDR1 SGDLS, CDR2 YYNGEE. Trimming took off 1 base at V and 4 bases at J, with 14 bases between the two ends. This CDR3 region has 16 residues. The CDR3 region is CASSVSGTSVTGELFF. CDR3 bases: TGTGCCAGCAGCGTATCCGGGACATCGGTCACCGGGGAGCTGTTTTTT.

The count of this clone is one. The CDR3 sequence is CASSPSGQETQYF. The CDR3 region has the DNA TGTGCCAGCAGCCCCTCCGGGCAAGAGACCCAGTACTTC. The chain couples TRBV27 to TRBJ2-5, with D hard to call. V lost 6 bases and J lost 2, with 10 bases in between. The germline V gene encodes CDR1 MNHEY and CDR2 SMNVEV (reference sequence). The CDR3 contains 13 residues.

The chain combines TRBV18 with TRBJ2-7; D is ambiguous. V was trimmed by 5 bases and J by 4 bases, leaving 9 bases between them. There are 12 residues in the CDR3. Germline loops: CDR1 KGHSH, CDR2 LQKENI. The CDR3 region has the DNA TGTGCCAGCTCAACCTACCGGTACGAGCAGTACTTC. It specifies CASSTYRYEQYF.

The chain has TRBV29-1 and TRBJ1-2; D not resolved. V lost 3 bases to trimming and J lost 4 bases, with 12 bases between them. The germline CDR1 and CDR2 sequences are SQVTM and ANQGSEA. The CDR3 extends over 13 amino acids. The CDR3 DNA follows: TGCAGCGTTGATCACGGGTCGGGCTATGGCTACACCTTC. It translates to CSVDHGSGYGYTF. The variable domain in full, completed from reference TRBV29-1 and TRBJ1-2, reads SAVISQKPSRDICQRGTSLTIQCQVDSQVTMMFWYRQQPGQSLTLIATANQGSEATYESGFVIDKFPISRPNLTFSTLTVSNMSPEDSSIYLCSVDHGSGYGYTFGSGTRLTVV.